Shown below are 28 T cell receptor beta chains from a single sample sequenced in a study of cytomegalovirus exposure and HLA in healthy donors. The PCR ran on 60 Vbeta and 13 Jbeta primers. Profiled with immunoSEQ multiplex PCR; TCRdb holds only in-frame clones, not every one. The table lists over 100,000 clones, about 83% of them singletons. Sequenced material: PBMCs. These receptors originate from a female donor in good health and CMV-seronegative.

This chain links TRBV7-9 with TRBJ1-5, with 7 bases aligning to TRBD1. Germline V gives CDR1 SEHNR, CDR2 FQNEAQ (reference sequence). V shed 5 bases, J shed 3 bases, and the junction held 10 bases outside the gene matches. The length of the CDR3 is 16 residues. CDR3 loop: CASSVPADRDNQPQHF. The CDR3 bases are TGTGCCAGCAGCGTACCGGCCGACAGGGACAATCAGCCCCAGCATTTT. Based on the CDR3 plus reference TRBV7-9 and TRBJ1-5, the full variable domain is DTGVSQNPRHKITKRGQNVTFRCDPISEHNRLYWYRQTLGQGPEFLTYFQNEAQLEKSRLLSDRFSAERPKGSFSTLEIQRTEQGDSAMYLCASSVPADRDNQPQHFGDGTRLSIL.

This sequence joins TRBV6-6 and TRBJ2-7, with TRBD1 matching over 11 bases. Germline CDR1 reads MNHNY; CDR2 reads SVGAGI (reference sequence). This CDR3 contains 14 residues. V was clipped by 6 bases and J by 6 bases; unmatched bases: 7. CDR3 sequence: CASRPDRGPGEQYF. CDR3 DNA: TGTGCCAGCAGACCGGACAGGGGGCCCGGCGAGCAGTACTTC.

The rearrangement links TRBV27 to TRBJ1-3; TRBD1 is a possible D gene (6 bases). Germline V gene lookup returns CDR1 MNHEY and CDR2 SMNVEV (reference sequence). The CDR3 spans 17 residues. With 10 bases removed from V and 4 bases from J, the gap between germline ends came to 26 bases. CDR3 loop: CAITGQPIRRAGNTIYF. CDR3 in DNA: TGTGCCATCACTGGACAGCCTATCCGAAGGGCAGGAAACACCATATATTTT.

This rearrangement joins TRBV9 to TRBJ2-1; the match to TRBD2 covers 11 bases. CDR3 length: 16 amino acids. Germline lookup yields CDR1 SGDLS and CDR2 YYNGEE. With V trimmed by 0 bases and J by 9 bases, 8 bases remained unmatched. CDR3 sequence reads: CASSVAVAGGPGEQFF. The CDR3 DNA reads TGTGCCAGCAGCGTAGCTGTAGCGGGGGGGCCAGGTGAGCAGTTCTTC.

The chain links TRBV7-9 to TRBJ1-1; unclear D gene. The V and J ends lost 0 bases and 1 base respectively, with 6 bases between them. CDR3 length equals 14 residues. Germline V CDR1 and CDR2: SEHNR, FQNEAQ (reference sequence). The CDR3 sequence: CASSLAGGNTEAFF. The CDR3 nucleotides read TGTGCCAGCAGCTTAGCAGGAGGGAACACTGAAGCTTTCTTT.

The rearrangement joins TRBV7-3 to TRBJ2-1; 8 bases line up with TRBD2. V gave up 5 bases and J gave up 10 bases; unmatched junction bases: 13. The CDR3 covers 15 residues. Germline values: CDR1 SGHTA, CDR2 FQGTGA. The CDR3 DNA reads TGTGCCAGCAGCCCAACGGGACTAGGAGGGAGGGAGCAGTTCTTC. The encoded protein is CASSPTGLGGREQFF. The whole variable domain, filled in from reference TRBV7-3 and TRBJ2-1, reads GAGVSQTPSNKVTEKGKYVELRCDPISGHTALYWYRQSLGQGPEFLIYFQGTGAADDSGLPNDRFFAVRPEGSVSTLKIQRTERGDSAVYLCASSPTGLGGREQFFGPGTRLTVL.

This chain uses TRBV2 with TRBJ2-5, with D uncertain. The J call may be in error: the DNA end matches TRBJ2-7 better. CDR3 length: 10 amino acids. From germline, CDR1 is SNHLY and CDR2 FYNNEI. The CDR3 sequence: CASSDHEQYF. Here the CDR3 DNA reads TGTGCCAGCAGTGACCACGAGCAGTACTTC.

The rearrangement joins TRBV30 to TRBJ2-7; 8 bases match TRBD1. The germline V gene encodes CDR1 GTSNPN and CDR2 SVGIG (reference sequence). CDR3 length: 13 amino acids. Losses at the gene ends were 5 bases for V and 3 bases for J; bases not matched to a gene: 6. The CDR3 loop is CAWDPGQVYEQYF. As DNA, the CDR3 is TGTGCCTGGGACCCGGGACAGGTCTACGAGCAGTACTTC.

The CDR3 nucleotides are TGCGCCAGCAGCCACGAACAGGGGGCCTACAATGAGCAGTTCTTC. This encodes CASSHEQGAYNEQFF. The gene calls are TRBV4-1 and TRBJ2-1; TRBD1 aligns across 8 bases. The V and J ends lost 3 bases and 2 bases, in that order; junction bases with no gene match: 3. The germline gives CDR1 MGHRA, CDR2 YSYEKL. The CDR3 length is 15 residues.

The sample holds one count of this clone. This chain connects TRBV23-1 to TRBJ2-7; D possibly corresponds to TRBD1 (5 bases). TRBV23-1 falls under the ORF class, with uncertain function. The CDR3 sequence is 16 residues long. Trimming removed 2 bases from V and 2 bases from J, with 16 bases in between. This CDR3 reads CASSQPDTSVPYEQYF. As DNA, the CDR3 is TGCGCCAGCAGTCAACCGGACACGAGCGTCCCCTACGAGCAGTACTTC.

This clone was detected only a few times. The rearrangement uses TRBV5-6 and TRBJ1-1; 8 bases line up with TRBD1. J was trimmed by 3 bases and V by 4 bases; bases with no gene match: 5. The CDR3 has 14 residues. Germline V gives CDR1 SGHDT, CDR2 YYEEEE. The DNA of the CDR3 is TGTGCCAGCAGCCAGGACAGGGTAGACACTGAAGCTTTCTTT. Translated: CASSQDRVDTEAFF.

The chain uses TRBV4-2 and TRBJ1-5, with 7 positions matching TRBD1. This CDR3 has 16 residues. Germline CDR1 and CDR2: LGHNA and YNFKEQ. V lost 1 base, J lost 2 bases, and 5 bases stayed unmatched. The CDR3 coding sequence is TGTGCCAGCAGCCAAGCACACCAGGGGGGCAATCAGCCCCAGCATTTT. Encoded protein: CASSQAHQGGNQPQHF.

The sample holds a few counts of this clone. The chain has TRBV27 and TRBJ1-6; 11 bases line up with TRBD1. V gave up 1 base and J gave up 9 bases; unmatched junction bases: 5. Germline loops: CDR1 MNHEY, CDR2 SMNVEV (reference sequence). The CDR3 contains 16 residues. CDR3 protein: CASSLFLGTGGSPLHF. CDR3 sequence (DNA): TGTGCCAGCAGTTTATTTCTGGGGACAGGGGGTTCACCCCTCCACTTT.

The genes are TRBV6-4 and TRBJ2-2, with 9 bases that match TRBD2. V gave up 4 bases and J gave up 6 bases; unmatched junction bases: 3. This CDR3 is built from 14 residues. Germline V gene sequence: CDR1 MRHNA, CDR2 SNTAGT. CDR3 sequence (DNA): TGTGCCAGCAGTGCGCTAGCGGGGTCCGGGGAGCTGTTTTTT. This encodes CASSALAGSGELFF.

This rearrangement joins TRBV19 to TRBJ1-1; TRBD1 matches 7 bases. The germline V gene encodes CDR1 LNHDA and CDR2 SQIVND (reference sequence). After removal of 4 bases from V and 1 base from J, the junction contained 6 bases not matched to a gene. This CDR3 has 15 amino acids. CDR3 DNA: TGTGCCAGTAGTACCCCGACAGGGCAGAACACTGAAGCTTTCTTT. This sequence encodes CASSTPTGQNTEAFF.

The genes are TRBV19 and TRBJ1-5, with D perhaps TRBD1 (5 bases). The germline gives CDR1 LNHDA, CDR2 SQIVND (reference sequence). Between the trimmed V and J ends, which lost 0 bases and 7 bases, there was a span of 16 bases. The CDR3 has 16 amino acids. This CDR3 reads CASSIDRGGGGQPQHF. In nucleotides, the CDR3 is TGTGCCAGTAGTATAGATAGGGGCGGGGGAGGACAGCCCCAGCATTTT.

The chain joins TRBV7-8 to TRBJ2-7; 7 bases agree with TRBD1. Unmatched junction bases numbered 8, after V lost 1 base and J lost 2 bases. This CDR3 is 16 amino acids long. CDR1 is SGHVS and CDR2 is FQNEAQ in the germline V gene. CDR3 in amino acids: CASSLGEGDRAYEQYF. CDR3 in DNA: TGTGCCAGCAGCTTAGGAGAGGGGGACAGAGCCTACGAGCAGTACTTC. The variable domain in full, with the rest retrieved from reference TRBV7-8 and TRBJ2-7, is GAGVSQSPRYKVAKRGQDVALRCDPISGHVSLFWYQQALGQGPEFLTYFQNEAQLDKSGLPSDRFFAERPEGSVSTLKIQRTQQEDSAVYLCASSLGEGDRAYEQYFGPGTRLTVT.

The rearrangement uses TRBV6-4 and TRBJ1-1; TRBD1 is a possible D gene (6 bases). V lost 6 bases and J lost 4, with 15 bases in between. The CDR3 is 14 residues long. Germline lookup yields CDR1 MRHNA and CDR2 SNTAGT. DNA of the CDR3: TGTGCCAGCAGACCGGGGGGCGAGACCACTGAAGCTTTCTTT. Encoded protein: CASRPGGETTEAFF.

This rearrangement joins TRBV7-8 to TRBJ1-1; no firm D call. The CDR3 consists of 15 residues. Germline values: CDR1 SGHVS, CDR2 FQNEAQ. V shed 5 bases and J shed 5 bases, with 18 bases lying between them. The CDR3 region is CASSRAEGRGTEAFF. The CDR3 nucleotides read TGTGCCAGCAGCCGAGCAGAGGGTCGAGGGACTGAAGCTTTCTTT.

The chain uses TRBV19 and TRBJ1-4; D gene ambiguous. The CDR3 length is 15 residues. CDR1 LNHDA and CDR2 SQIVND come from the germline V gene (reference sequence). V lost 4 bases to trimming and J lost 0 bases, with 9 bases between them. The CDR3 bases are TGTGCCAGTAGTACAACGAGTTCAACTAATGAAAAACTGTTTTTT. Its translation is CASSTTSSTNEKLFF.

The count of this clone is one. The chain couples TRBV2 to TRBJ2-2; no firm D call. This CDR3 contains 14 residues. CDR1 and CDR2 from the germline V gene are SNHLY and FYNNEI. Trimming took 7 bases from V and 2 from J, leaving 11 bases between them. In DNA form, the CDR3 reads TGTGCCAGCACCTCACAGATTAACACCGGGGAGCTGTTTTTT. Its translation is CASTSQINTGELFF. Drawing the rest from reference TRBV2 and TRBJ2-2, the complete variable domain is EPEVTQTPSHQVTQMGQEVILRCVPISNHLYFYWYRQILGQKVEFLVSFYNNEISEKSEIFDDQFSVERPDGSNFTLKIRSTKLEDSAMYFCASTSQINTGELFFGEGSRLTVL.

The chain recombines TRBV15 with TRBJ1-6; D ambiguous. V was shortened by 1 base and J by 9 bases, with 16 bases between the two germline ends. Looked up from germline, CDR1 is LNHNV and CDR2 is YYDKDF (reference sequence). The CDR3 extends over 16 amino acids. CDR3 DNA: TGTGCCACCAGCAGAGTATCGGGTGTGGGTACTTCACCCCTCCACTTT. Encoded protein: CATSRVSGVGTSPLHF.

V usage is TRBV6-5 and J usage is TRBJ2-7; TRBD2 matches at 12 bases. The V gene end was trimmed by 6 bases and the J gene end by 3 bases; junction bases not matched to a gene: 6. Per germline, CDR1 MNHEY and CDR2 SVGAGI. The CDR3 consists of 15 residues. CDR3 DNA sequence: TGTGCCAGCAGCACTAGCGGGGGGACCTACTACGAGCAGTACTTC. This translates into CASSTSGGTYYEQYF.

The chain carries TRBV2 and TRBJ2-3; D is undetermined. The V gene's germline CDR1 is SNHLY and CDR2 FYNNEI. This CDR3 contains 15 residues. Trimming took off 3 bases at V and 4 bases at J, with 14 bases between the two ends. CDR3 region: CASSEFVETPDTQYF. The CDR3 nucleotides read TGTGCCAGCAGTGAGTTCGTCGAGACTCCAGATACGCAGTATTTT. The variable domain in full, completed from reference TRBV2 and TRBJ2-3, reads EPEVTQTPSHQVTQMGQEVILRCVPISNHLYFYWYRQILGQKVEFLVSFYNNEISEKSEIFDDQFSVERPDGSNFTLKIRSTKLEDSAMYFCASSEFVETPDTQYFGPGTRLTVL.

CDR3 amino acids: CASSLPDSKGHGYTF. The CDR3 DNA is TGTGCCAGCAGCTTACCGGATTCGAAGGGGCATGGCTACACCTTC. The chain uses TRBV5-5 and TRBJ1-2, with D possibly being TRBD1 (5 bases). In germline, CDR1 is SGHKS, CDR2 YYEKEE (reference sequence). CDR3 length equals 15 residues. V lost 2 bases and J lost 6, with 17 bases in between.

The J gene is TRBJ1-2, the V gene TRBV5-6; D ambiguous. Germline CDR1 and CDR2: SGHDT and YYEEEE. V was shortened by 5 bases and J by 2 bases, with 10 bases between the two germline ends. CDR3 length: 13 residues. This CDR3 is CASSRVVNYGYTF. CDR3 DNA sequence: TGTGCCAGCAGTCGAGTGGTCAACTATGGCTACACCTTC.

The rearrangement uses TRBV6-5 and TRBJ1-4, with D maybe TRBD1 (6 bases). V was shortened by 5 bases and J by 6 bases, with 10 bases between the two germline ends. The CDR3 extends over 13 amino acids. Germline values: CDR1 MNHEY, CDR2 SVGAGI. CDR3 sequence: CASSERTDEKLFF. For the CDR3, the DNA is TGTGCCAGCAGTGAACGGACAGATGAAAAACTGTTTTTT.

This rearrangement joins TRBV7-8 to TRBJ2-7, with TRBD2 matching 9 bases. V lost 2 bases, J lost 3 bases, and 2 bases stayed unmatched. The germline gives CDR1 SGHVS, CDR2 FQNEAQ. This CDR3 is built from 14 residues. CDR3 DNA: TGTGCCAGCAGCTTAACGACTAGCGGCTACGAGCAGTACTTC. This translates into CASSLTTSGYEQYF.